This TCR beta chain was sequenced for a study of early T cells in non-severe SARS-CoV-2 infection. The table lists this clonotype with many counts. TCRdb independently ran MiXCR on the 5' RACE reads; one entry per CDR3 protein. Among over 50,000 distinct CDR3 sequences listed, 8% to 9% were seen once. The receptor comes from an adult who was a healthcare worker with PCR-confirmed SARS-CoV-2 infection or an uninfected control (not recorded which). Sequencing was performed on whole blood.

CDR3 protein: CASRSGQSGNTIYF. CDR3 nucleotides: TGTGCCAGCAGATCCGGACAGTCTGGAAACACCATATATTTT. This chain uses TRBV28 with TRBJ1-3, with D possibly matching TRBD1 (6 bases). The V end was cut by 6 bases, the J end by 1 base, with 10 bases between. Germline lookup yields CDR1 MDHEN and CDR2 SYDVKM. This CDR3 is 14 amino acids long.